This T cell receptor beta chain was obtained from a study of cytomegalovirus exposure and HLA in healthy donors. As concerns this clone: The antigen remains undetermined.

V was pared by 1 base and J by 1 base, with 8 bases between. From germline, CDR1 is SGHVS and CDR2 FNYEAQ. CDR3 length: 14 amino acids. Separate from the approximately 700-subject first cohort was the approximately 120-subject validation cohort, to which the donors belonged. Study-wide points: Cytomegalovirus-associated status was assigned to approximately 160 TCR beta chains. Three CMV-associated chains proved CMV antigen-specific in vitro. Subsequent analysis of the approximately 120 validation repertoires found a tendency for first-cohort TCR clusters to co-occur.

Profiled with immunoSEQ multiplex PCR; TCRdb holds only in-frame clones, not every one. The table includes over 200,000 clones, less than 85% detected once. The V call is TRBV7-6, the J call TRBJ2-7; D unclear. Sequences were obtained from PBMCs. This receptor was identified in a woman younger than 30 in good health and CMV-seronegative. CDR3 region: CASSLGFVSYEQYF. The CDR3 DNA sequence: TGTGCCAGCAGCTTAGGTTTCGTTTCCTACGAGCAGTACTTC.